This T cell receptor beta chain originates from a study of blood T cell repertoires in COVID-19. Study-wide context: Researchers got acute and convalescent COVID-19 samples from the United States, Italy and Spain. PBMCs, B-cell-depleted T cells, or T cells provided the cDNA or gDNA that made up the material.

The V end was cut by 6 bases, the J end by 0 bases, with 11 bases between. The length of the CDR3 is 14 residues. Per the germline V gene, CDR1 is MNHEY and CDR2 is SVGAGI. Authors' data handling: Amplifying reference gene primers gave estimates of nucleated cell counts. The assay was immunoSEQ multiplex PCR, and TCRdb's table has in-frame clones only and misses some. The V and J calls and clone size come from that table; D and trimming were worked out from the DNA. The repertoire holds roughly 200,000 clones, 75% to 90% seen once, with around 7% in the top ten. The V call is TRBV6-5, the J call TRBJ1-1; a weak D match, TRBD1 (5 bases). The TCR was taken from a man between 35 and 55 years old with acute or convalescent COVID-19. The sample was peripheral blood. CDR3 protein: CASSAGGVNTEAFF. CDR3 bases: TGTGCCAGCAGCGCCGGGGGAGTGAACACTGAAGCTTTCTTT.